This TCR beta chain was recorded in a study of regulatory T cells in long-lasting Graves disease (dated by TCRdb to about 2021). Background on the whole study: Patients with newly diagnosed Graves' disease had been on antithyroid drugs for under 3 months. This study used TCR sequencing and RNA sequencing of peripheral blood to compare persistent Graves' disease patients against newly diagnosed Graves' disease patients. The study took place in China and was registered as a clinical trial. A total of about 33 samples underwent TCR sequencing, from some 13 patients with persistent Graves' disease and 20 or so patients with newly diagnosed Graves' disease.

The sample's time point, from its label and the paper: newly diagnosed GD, antithyroid drugs for less than 3 months. For both TCR sequencing and RNA sequencing, RNA was extracted from PBMCs using TRIzol. Graves' disease was diagnosed according to American Thyroid Association guidelines. Recruitment of patients was carried out at an endocrinology department in Xi'an, China. Each patient gave approximately 9 milliliters of peripheral blood, collected in an EDTA anticoagulant tube. Ficoll Paque Plus density gradient separation was used to isolate PBMCs, and no further T cell sorting was performed. RNA quality was checked with an Agilent 2100 Bioanalyzer and agarose gel, and concentration with a NanoDrop 2000. The cysteine opens and the phenylalanine closes a CDR3 of 16 amino acids. The entry retains the CDR3 DNA only, 48 bases that are in frame from base 1. Clipping removes 4 bases from V and 2 bases from J, with 6 as the unmatched junction base count.

In its sample, this clonotype was seen many times. Its antigen remains undetermined. Base-call qualities are not available, and no considerably larger clone is one nucleotide away. The full study reports these points: The authors acknowledged the small sample size as a limitation that may reduce accuracy. Because the primary lesion, thyroid tissue, could not be accessed, the study looked at peripheral blood alone. Persistent disease showed preferential use of TRBV28, TRBJ1-2 and TRBJ2-5, whereas newly diagnosed disease favored TRBV20-1 and TRBJ2-1. Only the TCR beta chain was sequenced and analyzed. Patients with persistent disease shared more public clonotypes (approximately 2,500) than newly diagnosed patients did (approximately 990). Compared with newly diagnosed patients, patients with persistent Graves' disease had lower TCR Shannon entropy and fewer highly expanded clones, which suggests clonal expansion.

The library was made by multiplex PCR. For sequencing, an Illumina HiSeq 4000 was employed. iRepertoire HTBI primers and Arm-PCR amplification of CDR3 regions were used to construct TCR beta libraries. Before sequencing, the PCR products went through gel purification. In the paper's pipeline: Gene usage analysis of CDR3 amino acid clonotypes used the approximately 62 TRBV and fewer than 15 TRBJ segments found across samples. COPE and FqMerger were used to merge filtered high-quality paired reads into contigs. BLAST was used to align contigs to IMGT TRBV, TRBD and TRBJ reference genes, with CDR3 defined following IMGT. Highly expanded clones were defined as clonotypes with a frequency above 0.1%. Shannon entropy was used to measure repertoire diversity, and the Gini coefficient was used to measure V-J evenness. A clonotype found in more than one individual was treated as public. TCRdb ran its own pipeline on the public reads, namely fastp trimming at Q25 and MiXCR clone calling, and kept in-frame beta chains. Merged by CDR3 protein, the rows form single entries marked with the most common genes and DNA. These V and J calls originate from TCRdb's pipeline instead of the authors' own analysis. This sample gives around 470,000 distinct CDR3 sequences in total; around 15% of them show up just once. Under 20% of the sample is in the top ten clones.

These sequences were also reported in another study, on T cells in Graves' hyperthyroidism and ophthalmopathy. That second report states: Graves' hyperthyroidism was defined as stable when no progression to ophthalmopathy occurred over 18 months of follow-up. The hyperthyroidism patients were between 18 and 65 years old and newly diagnosed, with a disease duration of less than 2 months. Any patient with an uncontrolled infection, another autoimmune disease, pregnancy or lactation was excluded. Diagnoses were based on clinical symptoms, serum thyroxine and TRAb, thyroid ultrasound and orbital computed tomography. A first-round RT-PCR of the TCR CDR3 used the HTBI primer set with the Qiagen OneStep RT-PCR kit. Most expanded thyroid clonotypes (frequency above 0.001) were also detected in blood, suggesting blood repertoires may reflect thyroid immune responses. A 13 V-J signature model separated ophthalmopathy from stable hyperthyroidism, with 87.88% sensitivity and 81.08% specificity in cross-validation and 80%/75% in testing. In validation, the model predicted progression to ophthalmopathy with roughly 70% sensitivity and about 72% specificity, a median of 6.5 months before onset. TCR V-J signatures able to tell the groups apart were searched for in a discovery cohort of 95 or so patients, of whom more than 40 had Graves' ophthalmopathy and roughly 58 had stable Graves' hyperthyroidism. Whether ophthalmopathy could be predicted prospectively was tested in an independent validation cohort made up of roughly 20 hyperthyroidism patients plus 17 patients who later progressed to ophthalmopathy. The roughly 100 discovery patients were randomly split 7:3 into training and test sets. The study also compared thyroid tissue and blood T-cell repertoires from five or six Graves' hyperthyroidism patients. After sampling, hyperthyroidism patients received methimazole starting at 30 mg daily, and ophthalmopathy patients received high-dose intravenous methylprednisolone. Libraries were constructed in a second round of multiplex PCR, after which size selection and purification were carried out. Sequencing of the libraries was done on an Illumina HiSeq2000 using paired-end 100 bp reads. SOAPnuke was used to process the raw data, with reads discarded if the reads contained adapters or uncalled bases, had a mean Phred below 15, or lacked an exact constant-primer or identifier match. High-quality paired reads were merged with COPE v1.2.5, and unique nucleotide sequences were defined as clonotypes. Clonotypes were aligned to IMGT TRBV, TRBD and TRBJ reference segments using MiTCR v1.1. Analysis was restricted to V-J combinations with a frequency above 0.0001, which covered 98% to 99.2% of repertoires. A TCS score was defined as the ratio between F50 (clonal expansion) and ExV (chaos), using BLOSUM62-based TCRdist between CDR3 peptides within each V-J. Welch's t-statistics and random forest reduced roughly 500 V-J features to roughly 13, which were used in a naive Bayes classifier (R e1071). No statistical method was used to fix the sample size in advance, and group allocation was not hidden from the investigators. TCR Vbeta CDR3 sequencing of roughly 140 peripheral blood samples (about 45 ophthalmopathy, 70 to 85 hyperthyroidism and approximately 17 progressor patients) is reported in the paper.

The sample in question was peripheral blood mononuclear cells (PBMCs), obtained at new diagnosis, from a patient treated with antithyroid drugs. The clonotype was recovered from a woman between 50 and 59 years old with Graves disease. Donor details come from another sample of the same person, matched by shared clones. The chain links TRBV12-3 or TRBV12-4 with TRBJ2-2; 8 middle bases align to TRBD2. The DNA sequence follows: TGTGCCAGCAGTTGGGGAGCGGGAGTCAACACCGGGGAGCTGTTTTTT. Its product reads: CASSWGAGVNTGELFF.